These T cell receptor beta chains were read from a single sample in a study of cytomegalovirus exposure and HLA in healthy donors. Here immunoSEQ multiplex PCR was the method, and the copy in TCRdb shows in-frame clones only, minus some. The data contain 110,000 to 150,000 clones, around 80% of them singletons. Sequenced input: PBMCs. These receptors were collected from a man aged 35 to 55 in good health and CMV-seropositive. CDR3s include the opening cysteine and the closing phenylalanine or tryptophan. The order of the fields is V gene, J gene, CDR3 protein.

V gene: TRBV14
J gene: TRBJ2-7
CDR3 protein: CASSQGYEEYEQYF

V gene: TRBV5-4
J gene: TRBJ2-1
CDR3 protein: CASSPSGLTNEQFF

V gene: TRBV5-1
J gene: TRBJ2-7
CDR3 protein: CASSFGQGSSYEQYF

V gene: TRBV28
J gene: TRBJ1-6
CDR3 protein: CASEGTYNSPLHF

V gene: TRBV6-1
J gene: TRBJ1-5
CDR3 protein: CASSGRDLASFQGQPQHF

V gene: TRBV27
J gene: TRBJ2-7
CDR3 protein: CASSLGTGVLYEQYF

V gene: TRBV4-1
J gene: TRBJ1-2
CDR3 protein: CASSQLTVANYGYTF

V gene: TRBV19
J gene: TRBJ1-6
CDR3 protein: CASSLTGGSPLHF

V gene: TRBV5-1
J gene: TRBJ2-2
CDR3 protein: CASGNDGQPGELFF

V gene: TRBV28
J gene: TRBJ1-2
CDR3 protein: CASSINSGGNGYTF

V gene: TRBV11-2
J gene: TRBJ2-1
CDR3 protein: CASSPDYYNEQFF

V gene: TRBV6-5
J gene: TRBJ2-1
CDR3 protein: CASRLAGPGNEQFF

V gene: TRBV4-2
J gene: TRBJ1-5
CDR3 protein: CASSQDETGNQPQHF

V gene: TRBV4-2
J gene: TRBJ1-5
CDR3 protein: CASSSIRGEPQHF

V gene: TRBV7-8
J gene: TRBJ1-1
CDR3 protein: CASSPGTGSRGAFF

V gene: TRBV10-3
J gene: TRBJ2-7
CDR3 protein: CATSGQGAWEQYF

V gene: TRBV19
J gene: TRBJ2-3
CDR3 protein: CASSKGSGWGTDTQYF

V gene: TRBV5-8
J gene: TRBJ1-2
CDR3 protein: CASSLAAVFGYTF

V gene: TRBV11-2
J gene: TRBJ1-1
CDR3 protein: CASSSGQGLNTEAFF

V gene: TRBV18
J gene: TRBJ2-1
CDR3 protein: CASSPGLYNEQFF

V gene: TRBV9
J gene: TRBJ2-7
CDR3 protein: CASSVGGAGTSHEQYF

V gene: TRBV2
J gene: TRBJ2-7
CDR3 protein: CAGAPEGLLRTVDEQYF

V gene: TRBV6-5
J gene: TRBJ2-7
CDR3 protein: CASSYTRQGPSYEQYF

V gene: TRBV11-2
J gene: TRBJ1-5
CDR3 protein: CASSLGGARQPQHF

V gene: TRBV6-1
J gene: TRBJ2-4
CDR3 protein: CASSEWDSLLAKNIQYF

V gene: TRBV5-5
J gene: TRBJ2-7
CDR3 protein: CASSWGGRASYEQYF

V gene: TRBV19
J gene: TRBJ2-2
CDR3 protein: CASSPSGGPGGELFF

V gene: TRBV25-1
J gene: TRBJ2-3
CDR3 protein: CASSAIGRIDTQYF

V gene: TRBV27
J gene: TRBJ2-3
CDR3 protein: CASSHYRDWNRRTDTQYF

V gene: TRBV19
J gene: TRBJ2-1
CDR3 protein: CASSITLAGGGNNEQFF

V gene: TRBV6-1
J gene: TRBJ2-7
CDR3 protein: CASRRQGYEQYF

V gene: TRBV6-1
J gene: TRBJ2-2
CDR3 protein: CASKGGPNTGELFF

V gene: TRBV5-6
J gene: TRBJ1-2
CDR3 protein: CASSGDRVGYTF

V gene: TRBV29-1
J gene: TRBJ1-1
CDR3 protein: CSAEEGRMNTEAFF

V gene: TRBV30
J gene: TRBJ2-1
CDR3 protein: CAWSVSGSGDEQFF

V gene: TRBV2
J gene: TRBJ1-5
CDR3 protein: CASSATGGNQPQHF

V gene: TRBV9
J gene: TRBJ2-3
CDR3 protein: CASSGQVTDTQYF

V gene: TRBV5-1
J gene: TRBJ2-3
CDR3 protein: CASSLEGLDTQYF

V gene: TRBV28
J gene: TRBJ2-7
CDR3 protein: CASSLSGRSYEQYF

V gene: TRBV28
J gene: TRBJ1-5
CDR3 protein: CASSITGINQPQHF

V gene: TRBV4-3
J gene: TRBJ2-1
CDR3 protein: CASSQTPPKRQFF

V gene: TRBV27
J gene: TRBJ2-2
CDR3 protein: CASSFYAVQTGGGTGELFF

V gene: TRBV5-6
J gene: TRBJ2-7
CDR3 protein: CASTLGDRGRGRPYVQYF

V gene: TRBV19
J gene: TRBJ2-7
CDR3 protein: CASSRGGAFEQYF

V gene: TRBV4-3
J gene: TRBJ1-5
CDR3 protein: CASSRTQGVNQPQHF

V gene: TRBV19
J gene: TRBJ1-4
CDR3 protein: CAAGGPQPHEKLFF

V gene: TRBV27
J gene: TRBJ1-5
CDR3 protein: CASSTHQRGPQHF

V gene: TRBV28
J gene: TRBJ1-1
CDR3 protein: CASSTGITEAFF